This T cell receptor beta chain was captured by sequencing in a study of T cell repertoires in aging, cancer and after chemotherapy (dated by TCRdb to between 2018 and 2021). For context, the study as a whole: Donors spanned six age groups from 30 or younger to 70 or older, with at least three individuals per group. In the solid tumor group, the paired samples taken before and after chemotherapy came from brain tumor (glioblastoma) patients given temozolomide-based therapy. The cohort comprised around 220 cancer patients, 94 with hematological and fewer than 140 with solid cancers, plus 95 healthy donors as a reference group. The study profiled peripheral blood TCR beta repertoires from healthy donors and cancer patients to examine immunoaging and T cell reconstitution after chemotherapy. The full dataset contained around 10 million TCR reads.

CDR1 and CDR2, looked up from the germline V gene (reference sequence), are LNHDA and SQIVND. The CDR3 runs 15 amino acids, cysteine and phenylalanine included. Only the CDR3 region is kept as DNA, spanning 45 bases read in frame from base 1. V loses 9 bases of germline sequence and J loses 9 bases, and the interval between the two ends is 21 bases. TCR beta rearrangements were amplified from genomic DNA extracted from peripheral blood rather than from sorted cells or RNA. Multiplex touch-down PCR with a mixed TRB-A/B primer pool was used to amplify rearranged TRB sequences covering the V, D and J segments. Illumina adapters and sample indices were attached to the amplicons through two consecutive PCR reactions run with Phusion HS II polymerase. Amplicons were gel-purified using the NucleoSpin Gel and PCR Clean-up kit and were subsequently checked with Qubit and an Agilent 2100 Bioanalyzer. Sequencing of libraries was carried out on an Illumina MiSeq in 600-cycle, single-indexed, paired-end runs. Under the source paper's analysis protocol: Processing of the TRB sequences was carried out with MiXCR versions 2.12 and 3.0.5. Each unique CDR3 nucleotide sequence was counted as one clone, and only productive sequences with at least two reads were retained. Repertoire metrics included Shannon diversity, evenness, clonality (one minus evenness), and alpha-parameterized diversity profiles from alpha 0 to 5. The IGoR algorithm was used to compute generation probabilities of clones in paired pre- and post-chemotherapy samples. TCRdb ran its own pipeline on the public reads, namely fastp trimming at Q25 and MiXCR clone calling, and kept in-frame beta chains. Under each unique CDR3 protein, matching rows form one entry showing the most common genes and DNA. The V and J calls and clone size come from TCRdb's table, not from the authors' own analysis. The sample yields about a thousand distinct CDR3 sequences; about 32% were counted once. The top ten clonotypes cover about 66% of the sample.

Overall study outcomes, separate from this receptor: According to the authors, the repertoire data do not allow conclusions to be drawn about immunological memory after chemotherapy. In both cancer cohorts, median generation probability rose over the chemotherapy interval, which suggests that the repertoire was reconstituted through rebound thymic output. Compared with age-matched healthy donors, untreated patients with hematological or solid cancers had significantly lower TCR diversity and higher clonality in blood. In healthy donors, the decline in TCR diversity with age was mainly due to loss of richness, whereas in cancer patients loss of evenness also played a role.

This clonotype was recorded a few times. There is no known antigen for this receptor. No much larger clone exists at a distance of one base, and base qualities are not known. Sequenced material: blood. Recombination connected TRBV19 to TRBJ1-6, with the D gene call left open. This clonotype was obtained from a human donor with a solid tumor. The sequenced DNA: TGTGCCAGCACCCTGGTGGCAGCGGGAAGTTCACCCCTCCACTTT. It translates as CASTLVAAGSSPLHF.